This entry is about one T cell receptor (beta chain). Its antigen is currently unknown. Then a second PCR, running about 7 to 11 cycles, was carried out with a sample-barcoded 5' primer and a J-beta primer mix. MiXCR, applied by TCRdb to the 5' RACE reads, yields one record per CDR3 protein. This repertoire shows about 640,000 distinct CDR3 sequences, around three fifths found once; its top ten account for over 30%. CDR3 length equals 13 residues. V dropped 7 bases and J dropped 9 bases, with 16 bases sitting between them. The germline CDR1 and CDR2 sequences are SNHLY and FYNNEI. The sample is drawn from a study of blood T cells in healthy people across ages. Study-level background: The template switching approach captured approximately one barcoded beta molecule for every two T cells.

General study findings and limits: Naive CD4+ cells and diversity were both higher in long-lived donors than in aged donors.

Sequences were obtained from blood. This chain links TRBV2 with TRBJ2-1; D call uncertain. The receptor's source is a man in his sixties in good health. CDR3 residues: CASTTALMAEQFF. CDR3 nucleotides: TGTGCCAGCACCACGGCTCTGATGGCTGAGCAGTTCTTC.